This TCR beta chain was identified in a study of vaccination and CD4 T cells after COVID-19. Per germline, CDR1 SGHTA and CDR2 FQGNSA. The V end lost 5 bases, the J end lost 4 bases, and 14 bases lay between the germline ends. This CDR3 comprises 14 residues. The study sequenced cultured CD4+ T cell DNA using the Oncomine TCR Beta short-read assay. TCRdb analysed the PCR reads with MiXCR anew, one entry per CDR3 protein. The sample yields under 20,000 distinct CDR3 sequences, 40% seen once. Treatment indicated: approximately nine-day PBMC culture with coronavirus spike peptide pools or control peptides (ViraFEST assay). For this clonotype: Its antigen is undetermined.

V gene TRBV7-2 combines with J gene TRBJ1-2; D might be TRBD1 (6 bases). The material sequenced was CD4+ T cells from blood, cultured in vitro, taken after SARS-CoV-2 vaccination. The source is a human donor who had recovered from COVID-19. Here the CDR3 DNA reads TGTGCCAGCAGCGACCGGACAGAACGCTATGGCTACACCTTC. Its translation: CASSDRTERYGYTF. Looking up the rest from reference TRBV7-2 and TRBJ1-2 gives the full variable domain: GAGVSQSPSNKVTEKGKDVELRCDPISGHTALYWYRQSLGQGLEFLIYFQGNSAPDKSGLPSDRFSAERTGGSVSTLTIQRTQQEDSAVYLCASSDRTERYGYTFGSGTRLTVV.